What follows is one TCR beta chain and its context. What it binds is not known. This specimen comes from a study of shared clonotypes between healthy human individuals. Broader study findings: Large depth notwithstanding, sorted-subset sequencing proved incomplete by rarefaction. Researchers found naive subsets generally carried larger estimated richness than memory subsets.

Genomic DNA (from each subset) was split evenly across several immunoSEQ plates. Assay used: immunoSEQ multiplex PCR; TCRdb lists only in-frame clones, some missing. The data hold 1.5 million to 2.5 million clones, with approximately 94% observed a single time. This CDR3 contains 16 residues. Per germline, CDR1 PRHDT and CDR2 FYEKMQ (reference sequence). The trim removed 5 bases at V and 3 bases at J, leaving 13 bases unmatched. Terminally differentiated effector memory CD45RA+ cells were excluded from the naive CD8 cells, which were CD45RO-negative and positively selected for CCR7. The sample consisted of naive CD8+ T cells sorted from blood. The chain joins TRBV13 to TRBJ2-7, with 7 bases that match TRBD1. The clonotype comes from a man between 18 and 35 years old in good health. This CDR3 reads CASSLRGGRYGYEQYF. The CDR3 nucleotides are TGTGCCAGCAGCCTTAGAGGGGGCCGATATGGCTACGAGCAGTACTTC.